The 5 T cell receptor beta chains listed next were all sequenced from one sample in a study of blood T cell repertoires in COVID-19. TCRdb keeps only in-frame clones here, not all; method: immunoSEQ multiplex PCR. The table shows approximately 190,000 clones, with 83% occurring only once. Sequences were obtained from peripheral blood. The receptors derive from a woman in her forties with acute or convalescent COVID-19.

The rearrangement joins TRBV6-5 to TRBJ2-7; possibly TRBD1 for D (6 bases). Looked up from germline, CDR1 is MNHEY and CDR2 is SVGAGI. Trimming removed 2 bases at V and 3 bases at J, with 11 bases between. The CDR3 has 14 residues. Written as DNA, the CDR3 is TGTGCCAGCAGTTACAGTGGGACAAACTACGAGCAGTACTTC. Encoded protein: CASSYSGTNYEQYF.

The chain employs TRBV2 and TRBJ1-6, with D maybe TRBD1 (6 bases). Trimming shortened V by 11 bases and J by 10 bases, and 24 bases separated the two germline ends. The CDR3 loop spans 15 amino acids. Germline V gene lookup returns CDR1 SNHLY and CDR2 FYNNEI. As DNA, the CDR3 is TGTGCCGGGACACGAACCCCCCCATCTTCGTCACCCCTCCACTTT. Its translation is CAGTRTPPSSSPLHF.

The rearrangement links TRBV12-3 or TRBV12-4 to TRBJ1-4; D is possibly TRBD1 (5 bases). Trimming shortened V by 3 bases and J by 7 bases, and 9 bases separated the two germline ends. The CDR3 has 13 amino acids. CDR3 in DNA: TGTGCCAGCAGTTTCGGGGGAGGTGAAAAACTGTTTTTT. Translating it yields CASSFGGGEKLFF.

V usage is TRBV4-1 and J usage is TRBJ2-7; D perhaps matches TRBD2 (5 bases). V lost 1 base and J lost 6, with 16 bases in between. The length of the CDR3 is 15 residues. Germline assignment: CDR1 MGHRA and CDR2 YSYEKL. CDR3 bases: TGCGCCAGCAGCCAAGTGATCGGGAACAAAGGCGAGCAGTACTTC. Translating it yields CASSQVIGNKGEQYF.

The rearrangement links TRBV28 to TRBJ1-2; D is unclear. The CDR3 consists of 17 residues. The V end was cut by 5 bases, the J end by 4 bases, with 23 bases between. CDR1 is MDHEN, CDR2 SYDVKM, per germline. The CDR3 sequence is CASSPTIESQLSYGYTF. For the CDR3, the DNA is TGTGCCAGCAGTCCGACGATAGAATCTCAACTATCCTATGGCTACACCTTC.